Listed here is a single T cell receptor (beta chain). The CDR3 has 14 amino acids. Germline lookup yields CDR1 MNHEY and CDR2 SVGAGI. V lost 6 bases to trimming and J lost 3 bases; unmatched junction nucleotides: 6. In the original workflow: Counts of nucleated cells, estimated from reference gene primer amplification, were obtained. The method was immunoSEQ multiplex PCR; TCRdb's version includes in-frame clones alone and lacks a portion of them. V and J calls and clone size are copied from that table; D and trimming were computed from the DNA. The sample yields some 340,000 clones, about 85% seen once. This specimen belongs to a study of blood T cell repertoires in COVID-19. About the research overall: Collection of acute and convalescent COVID-19 samples took place in the United States, Italy and Spain. T cells, B-cell-depleted T cells, or PBMCs supplied cDNA or gDNA.

Sequencing was performed on peripheral blood. The gene calls are TRBV6-5 and TRBJ2-7; 9 positions match TRBD1. The sequence was collected from a woman aged 18-35 years with acute or convalescent COVID-19. CDR3 sequence: CASSPGTGFYEQYF. The CDR3 DNA reads as TGTGCCAGCAGCCCCGGGACAGGGTTCTACGAGCAGTACTTC.